This T cell receptor beta chain was recovered during a study of T cell responses to AZD1222 COVID-19 vaccine (dated by TCRdb to the early 2020s). Concerning the study at large: A total of just over 230 trial participants underwent TCR sequencing, of whom roughly 210 had received two doses of AZD1222 and 26 had received two doses of the MenACWY control vaccine. Trial participants were enrolled by age into subgroups of 18-55, 56-69 and 70-plus years, and around 140, 26 and 57 TCR-sequenced participants, respectively, were included in these subgroups. Study-level results and caveats: Conclusions about previously exposed vaccinees are limited because only six or seven AZD1222 recipients were SARS-CoV-2 seropositive at baseline. Reportedly, almost half of the unique spike-specific TCRs recognized epitopes lying outside the regions that are mutated in the B.1.351 and B.1.1.7 variants. Because no samples from the day 14 peak response were available, repertoires could be characterized only after the peak T cell response. The vaccine-associated CD4 TCRs covered the entire spike protein, and the dominant responses fell in regions 160-218 and 743-854. The 56-69-year group was small, and its depth increase did not reach significance, likely because of low power. Participants were mostly white British, with more females than males. The authors suggested clonal diversity may have been underestimated. A significant rise in spike-specific TCR breadth and depth was observed after two AZD1222 doses relative to day 0 and relative to MenACWY recipients.

From the cysteine up to the phenylalanine, the CDR3 has a length of 15 residues. The kept DNA is CDR3 alone, 45 bases in frame from the first base. Trimming takes 3 bases from V and 2 bases from J, and the germline ends sit 13 bases apart. The germline V gene encodes CDR1 MNHEY and CDR2 SMNVEV (reference sequence). As to this clone: It lacks a known antigen. Base qualities are not provided; no much larger clone lies one nucleotide away.

The CDR3 regions of human TCRbeta chains were subjected to immunosequencing. On the authors' methods: TCRs in the repertoires were compared against a reference library of SARS-CoV-2-specific TCRs that had been generated with the MIRA antigen-specificity platform. Breadth was defined as the fraction of unique TCRs that were SARS-CoV-2-associated. Depth was defined as the fraction of total T cells that were SARS-CoV-2-associated. Using the MIRA data, each spike-specific TCR was assigned both to the spike region to which the TCR was reactive and to a CD4 or CD8 class. Log10-transformed breadth and depth values were compared by one-way ANOVA with Sidak's multiple comparisons tests. The table was pulled from immuneACCESS by TCRdb, which kept in-frame rearrangements only. Such tables lose some clones; where checked, under half of the loss comes from unresolved V genes, and the rest has no known cause. That table supplies the V and J calls and clone size; D and trimming were determined from the DNA. Within this sample are about 73,000 clones, with under 90% of them counted one time only. The top ten constitute approximately 1.3% of the sample.

What the time point label conveys for this sample: about 28 days (+/-7) after the second vaccine dose. AZD1222 recipients given second doses at about 4 weeks or at about 12 weeks were pooled, since spike-specific TCR depth and breadth were not found to differ between the two schedules. The vaccinee samples were drawn from two UK trials, COV001 and COV002, one of which was a single-blind randomized controlled phase 2/3 trial testing AZD1222 (ChAdOx1 nCoV-19) in healthy adults. For TCRbeta chain sequencing, PBMC samples were collected from trial participants at day 0 and at day 28 after the second dose.

The receptor was derived from an adult who received the AZD1222 COVID-19 vaccine. The starting material was peripheral blood, obtained 28 days after the second AZD1222 dose. This receptor chain uses TRBV27 and TRBJ1-2, and TRBD1 may be the D gene, going by 6 matching bases. The CDR3 reads CASSFLGGGNYGYTF. The nucleotides are TGTGCCAGCAGTTTTCTCGGCGGGGGCAACTATGGCTACACCTTC.